A single sample gave rise to the 19 T cell receptor beta chains below, sequenced in a study of blood T cell repertoires in COVID-19. The method was immunoSEQ multiplex PCR; TCRdb's version includes in-frame clones alone and lacks a portion of them. This sample has around 80,000 clones; over 70% occur once, and the top ten carry roughly 12%. The sequencing input was peripheral blood. These receptors all stem from a man older than 75 with acute or convalescent COVID-19.

This clone has only one observation. V and J are TRBV7-6 and TRBJ2-7; 7 bases fit TRBD1. V was clipped by 5 bases and J by 3 bases; unmatched bases: 4. Germline loops: CDR1 SGHVS, CDR2 FNYEAQ. The CDR3 covers 13 residues. CDR3 coding DNA: TGTGCCAGCAGCCGGGGACAGAACTACGAGCAGTACTTC. Protein product: CASSRGQNYEQYF.

The gene calls are TRBV25-1 and TRBJ2-7; possibly TRBD1 for D (5 bases). In germline, CDR1 is MGHDK, CDR2 SYGVNS. The V end lost 4 bases, the J end lost 0 bases, and 10 bases lay between the germline ends. The CDR3 is 14 residues long. The CDR3 bases are TGTGCCAGCAGTGGTGACAGCCGCTCCTACGAGCAGTACTTC. Residues: CASSGDSRSYEQYF.

The sample holds a few counts of this clone. The V call is TRBV2, the J call TRBJ1-5; 7 nucleotides line up with TRBD1. The CDR3 has 15 amino acids. Germline V gives CDR1 SNHLY, CDR2 FYNNEI. V was pared by 1 base and J by 5 bases, with 5 bases of the junction left unmatched. CDR3 nucleotides: TGTGCCAGCAGTGAAGAGGCCAGGGGGTATCAGCCCCAGCATTTT. Its translation is CASSEEARGYQPQHF.

The chain uses TRBV10-3 and TRBJ2-6; 7 bases are shared with TRBD1. J lost 0 bases, V lost 5 bases, and 7 bases had no gene match. This CDR3 spans 17 amino acids. The V gene's germline CDR1 is ENHRY and CDR2 SYGVKD. DNA for the CDR3: TGTGCCATCAGTCCTCCGGGACAGAACTCTGGGGCCAACGTCCTGACTTTC. Its protein product is CAISPPGQNSGANVLTF.

CDR3 DNA: TGTGCCAGCAGCTTAGCTAGGACAGGGGGAGGTGAGCAGTACTTC. Encoded protein: CASSLARTGGGEQYF. This chain links TRBV11-2 with TRBJ2-7, with TRBD1 identical over 10 bases. This CDR3 has 15 amino acids. Trimming removed 1 base from V and 7 bases from J; junction bases left unmatched: 7. CDR1 SGHAT and CDR2 FQNNGV come from the germline V gene.

The CDR3 DNA reads TGCAGTGCTAGTTCGGGACAGGGGAACTACGAGCAGTACTTC. Translating gives CSASSGQGNYEQYF. V and J are TRBV20-1 and TRBJ2-7, with 10 bases that match TRBD1. Germline V CDR1 and CDR2: DFQATT, SNEGSKA (reference sequence). This CDR3 contains 14 residues. V trimming: 3 bases; J trimming: 3 bases; junction bases outside the gene matches: 5.

The rearrangement joins TRBV2 to TRBJ1-2, with D possibly TRBD1 on 6 matching bases. CDR3 length: 14 amino acids. Trimming took 6 bases from V and 3 from J, leaving 14 bases between them. Germline V lookup: CDR1 SNHLY, CDR2 FYNNEI. The CDR3 DNA reads TGTGCCAGCAGGCCCGCGGACAGTTACTATGGCTACACCTTC. Its translation is CASRPADSYYGYTF. Based on the CDR3 plus reference TRBV2 and TRBJ1-2, the full variable domain is EPEVTQTPSHQVTQMGQEVILRCVPISNHLYFYWYRQILGQKVEFLVSFYNNEISEKSEIFDDQFSVERPDGSNFTLKIRSTKLEDSAMYFCASRPADSYYGYTFGSGTRLTVV.

Concerning this clone: The identical CDR3 is also encoded by other nucleotide sequences in the sample. The V gene is TRBV18, the J gene TRBJ1-2; 8 positions agree with TRBD1. The CDR3 runs 13 residues. Losses at the gene ends were 2 bases for V and 4 bases for J; bases not matched to a gene: 0. CDR1 and CDR2 (germline): KGHSH, LQKENI. The CDR3 is CASSPDRGYGYTF. The CDR3 DNA sequence: TGTGCCAGCTCACCAGACAGGGGCTATGGCTACACCTTC. Together with reference TRBV18 and TRBJ1-2, the CDR3 gives the full variable domain: NAGVMQNPRHLVRRRGQEARLRCSPMKGHSHVYWYRQLPEEGLKFMVYLQKENIIDESGMPKERFSAEFPKEGPSILRIQQVVRGDSAAYFCASSPDRGYGYTFGSGTRLTVV.

This clone was seen more than once but under ten times. J is TRBJ1-3 and V is TRBV4-1; D call uncertain. CDR3 size: 15 residues. The V gene's germline CDR1 is MGHRA and CDR2 YSYEKL. V was clipped by 1 base and J by 1 base, with 8 bases between them. This chain's CDR3 is CASSQVGGSGNTIYF. The CDR3 DNA follows: TGCGCCAGCAGCCAAGTTGGCGGGTCTGGAAACACCATATATTTT.

This chain connects TRBV4-2 to TRBJ2-5; a weak D match, TRBD2 (5 bases). Germline-derived CDR1 and CDR2 are LGHNA and YNFKEQ. This CDR3 contains 12 residues. Between the trimmed V and J ends, which lost 1 base and 5 bases, there was a span of 5 bases. The CDR3 DNA reads as TGTGCCAGCAGCCAAGCGGGGGAGACCCAGTACTTC. It is translated as CASSQAGETQYF.

This clone was recorded only once. V is TRBV12-5 and J is TRBJ1-6; D perhaps matches TRBD1 (6 bases). In germline, CDR1 is LGHNT, CDR2 FRNRAP. The CDR3 runs to 14 residues. V lost 1 base and J 5 bases, leaving 6 bases between the germline ends. The CDR3 protein is CASGLGQDNSPLHF. The CDR3 DNA follows: TGTGCTAGTGGTTTGGGACAGGATAATTCACCCCTCCACTTT.

This sequence joins TRBV11-1 and TRBJ1-6; D unresolved. The V end lost 0 bases, the J end lost 5 bases, and 5 bases lay between the germline ends. This CDR3 has 14 residues. The germline V gene encodes CDR1 SGHAT and CDR2 FQDESV (reference sequence). CDR3 coding DNA: TGTGCCAGCAGCTTAGCGGCAAATAATTCACCCCTCCACTTT. Amino acids: CASSLAANNSPLHF. Using reference TRBV11-1 and TRBJ1-6 for the parts outside the CDR3, the full variable domain is EAEVAQSPRYKITEKSQAVAFWCDPISGHATLYWYRQILGQGPELLVQFQDESVVDDSQLPKDRFSAERLKGVDSTLKIQPAELGDSAMYLCASSLAANNSPLHFGNGTRLTVT.

V usage is TRBV15 and J usage is TRBJ2-1, with TRBD2 matching 7 bases. Trimming cost V 5 bases and J 5 bases; bases outside gene matches: 12. CDR1 and CDR2 from the germline V gene are LNHNV and YYDKDF (reference sequence). There are 16 residues in the CDR3. As DNA, the CDR3 is TGTGCCACCAGCCCGACCGGGGGGAAGGGCGACAATGAGCAGTTCTTC. This gives the protein CATSPTGGKGDNEQFF.

J is TRBJ2-1 and V is TRBV6-2 or TRBV6-3, with D possibly being TRBD1 (5 bases). The CDR3 consists of 14 residues. Trimming pared 4 bases from V and 4 bases from J, leaving 11 bases between. CDR1 is MNHEY, CDR2 SVGEGT, per germline. CDR3 amino acids: CASSFLTGYNEQFF. The CDR3 DNA sequence: TGTGCCAGCAGTTTCTTAACAGGTTACAATGAGCAGTTCTTC.

V is TRBV5-4 and J is TRBJ2-5, with TRBD1 matching over 9 bases. V dropped 7 bases and J dropped 1; count of bases not matched to a gene: 8. CDR1 is SGHNT and CDR2 is YYREEE in the germline V gene (reference sequence). The CDR3 sequence is 15 residues long. In nucleotides, the CDR3 is TGTGCCAGCTCTGCCGGACAGGGGAGCCAAGAGACCCAGTACTTC. The encoded protein is CASSAGQGSQETQYF.

This chain uses TRBV7-9 with TRBJ2-3; D remains ambiguous. Germline V lookup: CDR1 SEHNR, CDR2 FQNEAQ (reference sequence). The V and J ends lost 6 bases and 0 bases respectively, with 13 bases between them. The CDR3 runs 15 residues. As DNA, the CDR3 is TGTGCCAGCAGTCGACCGCCAGGCAGCACAGATACGCAGTATTTT. Its protein product is CASSRPPGSTDTQYF.

The CDR3: CATSDPGQGNNEQFF. CDR3 sequence (DNA): TGTGCCACCAGTGACCCGGGACAGGGGAACAATGAGCAGTTCTTC. The chain couples TRBV24-1 to TRBJ2-1; 10 bases line up with TRBD1. J gave up 5 bases and V 4 bases, and 4 bases lay outside the gene matches. Germline V gene sequence: CDR1 KGHDR, CDR2 SFDVKD. The length of the CDR3 is 15 residues.

The CDR3 sequence is CASSQKRGYEQYF. In DNA form, the CDR3 reads TGTGCCAGCAGCCAGAAAAGGGGTTACGAGCAGTACTTC. The V call is TRBV5-6, the J call TRBJ2-7; D perhaps matches TRBD1 (5 bases). Per germline, CDR1 SGHDT and CDR2 YYEEEE. The CDR3 is 13 amino acids. Trimming removed 4 bases at V and 4 bases at J, with 12 bases between. The full variable domain, rest sourced from reference TRBV5-6 and TRBJ2-7, is DAGVTQSPTHLIKTRGQQVTLRCSPKSGHDTVSWYQQALGQGPQFIFQYYEEEERQRGNFPDRFSGHQFPNYSSELNVNALLLGDSALYLCASSQKRGYEQYFGPGTRLTVT.

In nucleotides, the CDR3 is TGTGCCAGCAGTTTCCGACAGGGGGCCCACGAGCAGTACTTC. Translating it yields CASSFRQGAHEQYF. This sequence joins TRBV6-5 and TRBJ2-7, with 10 bases aligning to TRBD1. Germline CDR1 is MNHEY and CDR2 is SVGAGI. This CDR3 comprises 14 residues. V lost 4 bases to trimming and J lost 5 bases; unmatched junction nucleotides: 5.